These 20 T cell receptor beta chains came from one sample sequenced in a study of T cell responses to AZD1222 COVID-19 vaccine. Only in-frame clones appear in the TCRdb table, and some are missing; sequencing was by immunoSEQ multiplex PCR. Seen here are 100,000 to 150,000 clones, about 90% observed once, and the top ten hold less than 11%. Sequences were derived from peripheral blood, sampled on day 0 of AZD1222 vaccination. Receptors were obtained from an adult in good health.

The chain combines TRBV5-4 with TRBJ1-1; D uncertain. The CDR3 consists of 14 residues. Germline V gene data show CDR1 as SGHNT and CDR2 as YYREEE (reference sequence). V lost 0 bases, J lost 0 bases, and 6 bases lay in between. CDR3 loop: CASSLESVNTEAFF. CDR3 bases: TGTGCCAGCAGCTTGGAGTCAGTGAACACTGAAGCTTTCTTT.

The chain uses TRBV9 and TRBJ2-7; D ambiguous. The germline gives CDR1 SGDLS, CDR2 YYNGEE. The CDR3 totals 14 residues. Trimming shortened V by 5 bases and J by 2 bases, and 14 bases separated the two germline ends. As DNA, the CDR3 is TGTGCCAGCAGTGGTCCCGACCTACCCTACGAGCAGTACTTC. It yields the protein CASSGPDLPYEQYF.

This clone was seen a single time. This chain uses TRBV6-6 with TRBJ1-2; a possible D gene is TRBD1 (6 bases). The CDR3 sequence is 16 residues long. In germline, CDR1 is MNHNY, CDR2 SVGAGI (reference sequence). V was cut by 6 bases and J by 2 bases, with 19 bases left in between. The CDR3 here is CASSPISPGANYGYTF. The CDR3 DNA follows: TGTGCCAGCAGCCCTATTAGCCCGGGGGCAAACTATGGCTACACCTTC.

The chain has TRBV10-3 and TRBJ2-4, with no clear D. This CDR3 is 13 amino acids long. Trimming removed 3 bases from V and 4 bases from J, with 7 bases in between. The germline gives CDR1 ENHRY, CDR2 SYGVKD. CDR3 DNA sequence: TGTGCCATCAGTGAAGACGTGAAAAACATTCAGTACTTC. This translates into CAISEDVKNIQYF.

A few counts support this clone. The genes are TRBV5-1 and TRBJ1-1; tentatively, D is TRBD1 (5 bases). Germline-derived CDR1 and CDR2 are SGHRS and YFSETQ. V dropped 4 bases and J dropped 0 bases, with 13 bases sitting between them. The CDR3 length is 15 residues. Here the CDR3 reads CASSQSSRVNTEAFF. The CDR3 DNA reads TGCGCCAGCAGCCAATCCAGCAGGGTGAACACTGAAGCTTTCTTT.

This chain uses TRBV6-6 with TRBJ1-1; D uncertain. Germline V gene data show CDR1 as MNHNY and CDR2 as SVGAGI (reference sequence). The CDR3 sequence is 14 residues long. V was pared by 6 bases and J by 1 base, with 12 bases between. The CDR3, as DNA: TGTGCCAGCAGACATTTGCGGGAGAACACTGAAGCTTTCTTT. Translation: CASRHLRENTEAFF.

This chain connects TRBV6-5 to TRBJ2-5; the D gene is possibly TRBD2 (5 bases). Germline V gene lookup returns CDR1 MNHEY and CDR2 SVGAGI. CDR3 length: 13 amino acids. V lost 5 bases and J 2 bases, leaving 9 bases between the germline ends. The CDR3 spells CASSRGAQETQYF. CDR3 in DNA: TGTGCCAGCAGTCGGGGAGCGCAAGAGACCCAGTACTTC.

CDR3 DNA: TGTGCCAGCAGTTATCTTGGGCAGGGGGCAGATACGCAGTATTTT. Encoded protein: CASSYLGQGADTQYF. The chain recombines TRBV6-5 with TRBJ2-3, with 7 bases fitting TRBD1. CDR3 length: 15 residues. V shed 3 bases, J shed 4 bases, and the junction held 7 bases outside the gene matches. CDR1 is MNHEY, CDR2 SVGAGI, per germline.

The chain uses TRBV7-2 and TRBJ1-5; possibly TRBD1 for D (6 bases). Deletions cut 1 base from V and 5 bases from J, with 12 bases between. Germline lookup yields CDR1 SGHTA and CDR2 FQGNSA. The CDR3 consists of 15 residues. In nucleotides, the CDR3 is TGTGCCAGCAGCTTAGTGGGGGGGCTGGATCAGCCCCAGCATTTT. Amino acid sequence: CASSLVGGLDQPQHF.

This clone was counted between two and nine times. The V call is TRBV5-4, the J call TRBJ1-1; D is unresolved. Trimming pared 0 bases from V and 0 bases from J, leaving 0 bases between. From germline, CDR1 is SGHNT and CDR2 YYREEE (reference sequence). The length of the CDR3 is 12 residues. CDR3 bases: TGTGCCAGCAGCTTGGTGAACACTGAAGCTTTCTTT. Its protein product is CASSLVNTEAFF.

The gene calls are TRBV7-3 and TRBJ2-5; D unclear. V lost 0 bases and J 5 bases, leaving 7 bases between the germline ends. CDR1 SGHTA and CDR2 FQGTGA come from the germline V gene. The CDR3 extends over 13 amino acids. Here the CDR3 DNA reads TGTGCCAGCAGCTTAACGGTTGTCGAGACCCAGTACTTC. It specifies CASSLTVVETQYF.

This rearrangement joins TRBV18 to TRBJ2-1, with 11 bases identical to TRBD2. CDR3 length equals 14 residues. Germline-derived CDR1 and CDR2 are KGHSH and LQKENI. The V segment lost 4 bases and the J segment 9 bases; nucleotides outside the gene matches: 5. CDR3 in amino acids: CASSLATSGGEQFF. CDR3 nucleotides: TGTGCCAGCTCACTTGCTACTAGCGGGGGTGAGCAGTTCTTC. The whole variable domain, remainder taken from reference TRBV18 and TRBJ2-1, is NAGVMQNPRHLVRRRGQEARLRCSPMKGHSHVYWYRQLPEEGLKFMVYLQKENIIDESGMPKERFSAEFPKEGPSILRIQQVVRGDSAAYFCASSLATSGGEQFFGPGTRLTVL.

The chain couples TRBV7-2 to TRBJ2-7; D ambiguous. The CDR3 extends over 15 amino acids. CDR1 and CDR2 (germline): SGHTA, FQGNSA. Trimming took 1 base from V and 4 from J, leaving 14 bases between them. The CDR3 bases are TGTGCCAGCAGCTTAGAACGGCAGAGATTTTACGAGCAGTACTTC. This translates into CASSLERQRFYEQYF.

The V and J genes are TRBV30 and TRBJ2-3; TRBD2 matches 15 bases. Unmatched junction bases numbered 9, after V lost 7 bases and J lost 1 base. The germline gives CDR1 GTSNPN, CDR2 SVGIG (reference sequence). The CDR3 is 17 residues long. Here the CDR3 reads CAYDRGLAGGGTDTQYF. The CDR3 DNA reads as TGTGCCTACGACAGGGGACTAGCGGGAGGAGGCACAGATACGCAGTATTTT.

This clone was detected only once. The CDR3 DNA reads as TGTGCCAGCAGGGCCGGGGGACAGGGGGTTGAAAAACTGTTTTTT. Its protein is CASRAGGQGVEKLFF. This rearrangement joins TRBV6-5 to TRBJ1-4; the match to TRBD1 covers 11 bases. V was clipped by 6 bases and J by 7 bases; unmatched bases: 7. The CDR3 loop spans 15 amino acids. The germline V gene has CDR1 MNHEY and CDR2 SVGAGI.

This rearrangement joins TRBV30 to TRBJ2-3; no firm D call. From germline, CDR1 is GTSNPN and CDR2 SVGIG (reference sequence). The CDR3 consists of 13 residues. Trimming cost V 3 bases and J 1 base, with 8 bases left between them. The CDR3 coding sequence is TGTGCCTGGAGGGAACCCGGCACAGATACGCAGTATTTT. Translated: CAWREPGTDTQYF.

This clone was seen a few times. V and J are TRBV5-4 and TRBJ1-1; 8 positions agree with TRBD1. The V gene end was trimmed by 4 bases and the J gene end by 10 bases; junction bases not matched to a gene: 12. The V gene's germline CDR1 is SGHNT and CDR2 YYREEE (reference sequence). The CDR3 covers 14 residues. The CDR3 sequence is CASSPRGLKDRAFF. The DNA for the CDR3 is TGTGCCAGCAGCCCCAGGGGGCTCAAAGATAGAGCTTTCTTT.

The sample holds a few counts of this clone. This chain uses TRBV9 with TRBJ1-6; 9 nucleotides match TRBD1. Germline lookup yields CDR1 SGDLS and CDR2 YYNGEE. V dropped 3 bases and J dropped 10; count of bases not matched to a gene: 5. This CDR3 comprises 14 residues. CDR3 sequence: CASSEGQGMSPLHF. CDR3 DNA: TGTGCCAGCAGCGAAGGACAGGGGATGTCACCCCTCCACTTT.

The chain couples TRBV9 to TRBJ2-2; D is unclear. Germline CDR1 SGDLS, CDR2 YYNGEE. The CDR3 loop spans 15 amino acids. Trimming left V 6 bases short and J 0 bases short, with 12 bases between. CDR3 region: CASNHAAANTGELFF. Written as DNA, the CDR3 is TGTGCCAGCAACCATGCGGCCGCGAACACCGGGGAGCTGTTTTTT.

This chain connects TRBV18 to TRBJ2-1, with 11 bases lining up with TRBD2. The V and J ends lost 4 bases and 1 base, in that order; junction bases with no gene match: 0. Germline values: CDR1 KGHSH, CDR2 LQKENI. The CDR3 sequence is 15 residues long. CDR3 sequence: CASSRTSGSYNEQFF. The CDR3 DNA reads as TGTGCCAGCTCACGGACTAGCGGGTCCTACAATGAGCAGTTCTTC.